This T cell receptor (beta chain) is from a study of blood T cell repertoires in COVID-19. Germline assignment: CDR1 SGHRS and CDR2 YFSETQ. Trimming cost V 2 bases and J 8 bases; bases outside gene matches: 6. The CDR3 runs 13 residues. Generated by immunoSEQ multiplex PCR, the TCRdb table keeps only in-frame clones and is missing some. Here the sample spans a few hundred thousand clones, about 91% being singletons. The TCR originated in a woman aged 50 to 60 with COVID-19, enrolled during active disease. The chain has TRBV5-1 and TRBJ1-2; 7 positions agree with TRBD1. Sequenced material: peripheral blood. CDR3 residues: CASSLQGRHGYTF. The CDR3, as DNA: TGCGCCAGCAGCTTACAGGGGAGGCACGGCTACACCTTC. Combining the CDR3 with reference TRBV5-1 and TRBJ1-2 gives the whole variable domain KAGVTQTPRYLIKTRGQQVTLSCSPISGHRSVSWYQQTPGQGLQFLFEYFSETQRNKGNFPGRFSGRQFSNSRSEMNVSTLELGDSALYLCASSLQGRHGYTFGSGTRLTVV.